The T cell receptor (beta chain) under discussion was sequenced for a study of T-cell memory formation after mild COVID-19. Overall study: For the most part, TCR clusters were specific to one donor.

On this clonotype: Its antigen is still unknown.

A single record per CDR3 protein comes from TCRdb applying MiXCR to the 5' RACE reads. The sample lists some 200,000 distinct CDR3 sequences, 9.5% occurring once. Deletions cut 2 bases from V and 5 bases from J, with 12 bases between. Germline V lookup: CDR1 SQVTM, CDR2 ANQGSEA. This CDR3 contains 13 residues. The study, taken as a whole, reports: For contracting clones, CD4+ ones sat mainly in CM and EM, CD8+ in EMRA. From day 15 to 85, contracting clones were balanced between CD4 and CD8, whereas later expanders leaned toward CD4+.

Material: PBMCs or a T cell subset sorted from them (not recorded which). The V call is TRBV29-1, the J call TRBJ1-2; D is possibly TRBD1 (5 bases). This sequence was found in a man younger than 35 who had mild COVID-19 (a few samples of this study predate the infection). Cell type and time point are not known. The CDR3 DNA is TGCAGCGTTGAACTCGGGGGGTCGTATGGCTACACCTTC. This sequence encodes CSVELGGSYGYTF.